This TCR beta chain was sequenced during a study of neurological immune-mediated disorders. In TCRdb, the 5' RACE reads were re-called with MiXCR into one record per CDR3 protein. The sample lists more than 35,000 distinct CDR3 sequences, around 6% occurring once. The CDR3 is made up of 16 amino acids. The trim removed 4 bases at V and 1 base at J, leaving 4 bases unmatched. Germline V CDR1 and CDR2: LGHDT, YNNKEL (reference sequence). This clonotype was seen repeatedly, ten times or more. This receptor was taken from a woman aged 40-49 years in good health. This chain uses TRBV3-1 with TRBJ2-1, with 10 nucleotides matching TRBD2. Sequenced: CD4+ T cells from blood. The DNA for the CDR3 is TGTGCCAGCAGCCCATTAGCGGGAGGTTCCTACAATGAGCAGTTCTTC. Residues: CASSPLAGGSYNEQFF.